This TCR beta chain was identified during a study of shared T cell receptors in the human thymus. Trimming took 1 base from V and 2 from J, leaving 12 bases between them. This CDR3 is built from 15 residues. Germline assignment: CDR1 SGHRS and CDR2 YFSETQ. TCRdb's table, derived via immunoSEQ multiplex PCR, lists solely in-frame clones and lacks some. Among 700,000 or so clones listed, over 75% were seen once. The sample was also linked to a second study, of human thymus T cells. That study adds: Donation was from healthy Finnish infants who were having corrective surgery that addressed congenital heart defects. Corrective heart surgery yielded resections, and these provided the thymus tissue. What related research reported was that thymic repertoires overlapped highly among unrelated individuals.

V is TRBV5-1 and J is TRBJ1-1; no clear D gene. The source of this sequence is a girl under three years old with a congenital heart defect. The sequencing input was thymocytes. The DNA of the CDR3 is TGCGCCAGCAGCTTGTCCCCACAGAGAAACACTGAAGCTTTCTTT. It yields the protein CASSLSPQRNTEAFF.